These T cell receptor beta chains were read from a single sample in a study of identifying expanded T cells in peripheral blood. Here immunoSEQ multiplex PCR was the method, and the copy in TCRdb shows in-frame clones only, minus some. The table lists about 76,000 clones, roughly 81% of them singletons, with approximately 18% in the top ten. The material sequenced was blood. The receptors derive from a person between 18 and 75 years old in good health. The CDR3 runs from the conserved cysteine through the conserved F or W. A D gene is named only where the DNA matches it firmly. The listing skips clone size in some rows; elsewhere it reads once, few, many or a size class.

j_call d_call clone_size v_call cdr3_aa cdr3_nt
TRBJ2-7 . . TRBV14 CASSHGATVPYEQYF TGTGCCAGCAGCCATGGGGCGACGGTCCCCTACGAGCAGTACTTC
TRBJ2-7 TRBD2 . TRBV7-9 CASSLARGASGSGTYEQYF TGTGCCAGCAGCTTAGCACGGGGGGCTAGCGGGAGTGGTACCTACGAGCAGTACTTC
TRBJ2-7 . . TRBV27 CASRLMGAISYEQYF TGTGCCAGCAGACTGATGGGGGCCATTTCCTACGAGCAGTACTTC
TRBJ2-5 . . TRBV28 CASSLPLAGQETQYF TGTGCCAGCAGTTTACCCCTAGCAGGGCAAGAGACCCAGTACTTC
TRBJ2-7 TRBD2 . TRBV7-3 CASSPWSGDEQYF TGTGCCAGCAGCCCTTGGAGCGGGGACGAGCAGTACTTC
TRBJ2-7 TRBD2 . TRBV10-3 CAISDGGTLYEQYF TGTGCCATCAGTGACGGGGGGACCCTATACGAGCAGTACTTC
TRBJ2-5 . . TRBV19 CASSTSREETQYF TGTGCCAGTAGTACCTCCCGAGAAGAGACCCAGTACTTC
TRBJ1-5 . once TRBV5-5 CASSPGHGMSNQPQHF TGTGCCAGCAGCCCGGGCCATGGGATGTCCAATCAGCCCCAGCATTTT
TRBJ1-6 TRBD1 . TRBV5-6 CASSVKTGGSPLHF TGTGCCAGCAGCGTCAAGACAGGGGGATCACCCCTCCACTTT
TRBJ2-1 . . TRBV2 CASNAPRPNNEQFF TGTGCAAGCAACGCGCCAAGACCCAACAATGAGCAGTTCTTC
TRBJ2-3 . . TRBV28 CASSFKQSTDTQYF TGTGCCAGCAGTTTCAAACAGTCCACAGATACGCAGTATTTT
TRBJ2-5 TRBD1 once TRBV14 CASSQAGGVWIRETQYF TGTGCCAGCAGCCAGGCAGGGGGAGTGTGGATCCGAGAGACCCAGTACTTC
TRBJ2-7 TRBD2 . TRBV28 CASSFEAAAGGYEQYF TGTGCCAGCAGTTTTGAAGCGGCAGCGGGAGGGTACGAGCAGTACTTC
TRBJ2-1 . . TRBV19 CASSIGQNLYNEQFF TGTGCCAGTAGTATTGGGCAAAATCTCTACAATGAGCAGTTCTTC
TRBJ1-2 . . TRBV5-8 CASSLGPDRHYGYTF TGTGCCAGCAGCTTGGGACCAGACCGACACTATGGCTACACCTTC
TRBJ2-3 . . TRBV10-3 CAISESGTITDTQYF TGTGCCATCAGTGAGTCGGGCACTATCACAGATACGCAGTATTTT
TRBJ1-4 TRBD1 . TRBV5-1 CASSFMTGGDEKLFF TGCGCCAGCAGCTTCATGACAGGGGGCGATGAAAAACTGTTTTTT
TRBJ1-1 . . TRBV6-1 CASSENRPGNTEAFF TGTGCCAGCAGTGAAAATCGGCCGGGGAACACTGAAGCTTTCTTT
TRBJ2-7 . . TRBV7-8 CASSPSYSSYEQYF TGTGCCAGCAGCCCTTCGTACAGTTCCTACGAGCAGTACTTC
TRBJ1-5 TRBD1 . TRBV5-4 CASSLGTTGGSGPQHF TGTGCCAGCAGCTTGGGCACGACAGGGGGGTCGGGGCCCCAGCATTTT
TRBJ1-3 . . TRBV4-1 CASSQGGAGAGNTIYF TGCGCCAGCAGCCAAGGCGGGGCAGGGGCTGGAAACACCATATATTTT
TRBJ2-1 TRBD2 few TRBV10-3 CAISATTGLAADNEQFF TGTGCCATCAGTGCGACCACGGGACTAGCCGCCGACAATGAGCAGTTCTTC
TRBJ2-1 . once TRBV5-4 CASSPPLSSEQFF TGTGCCAGCAGCCCCCCCTTGAGCAGCGAGCAGTTCTTC
TRBJ1-1 . . TRBV29-1 CSGVGETEAFF TGCAGCGGCGTGGGGGAAACTGAAGCTTTCTTT
TRBJ2-7 TRBD2 . TRBV7-7 CASSLSPPGLAGLSEQYF TGTGCTAGCAGCTTATCCCCCCCCGGACTAGCGGGTTTATCCGAGCAGTACTTC
TRBJ2-3 TRBD2 few TRBV6-4 CASSPSGVLAGGTDTQYF TGTGCCAGCAGTCCCTCCGGAGTGCTAGCGGGGGGCACAGATACGCAGTATTTT
TRBJ2-1 TRBD1 . TRBV6-6 CASSTGQPYNEQFF TGTGCCAGCAGTACGGGACAGCCCTACAATGAGCAGTTCTTC
TRBJ1-2 TRBD1 . TRBV29-1 CSVETGGGDGYTF TGCAGCGTTGAGACAGGGGGCGGTGATGGCTACACCTTC
TRBJ2-1 . once TRBV5-4 CASSLEGRPYNEQFF TGTGCCAGCAGCTTGGAGGGGCGCCCATACAATGAGCAGTTCTTC
TRBJ2-7 TRBD2 few TRBV10-3 CAARGGSYEQYF TGTGCAGCTCGGGGAGGGTCCTACGAGCAGTACTTC
TRBJ2-2 . . TRBV30 CAWSLSEDTGELFF TGTGCCTGGAGTTTATCTGAGGACACCGGGGAGCTGTTTTTT
TRBJ2-1 . . TRBV15 CATSRDMSERAYEQFF TGTGCCACCAGCAGAGATATGAGCGAGAGGGCGTACGAGCAGTTCTTC
TRBJ1-4 . . TRBV4-3 CASSQDPGEKLFF TGCGCCAGCAGCCAAGACCCCGGTGAAAAACTGTTTTTT
TRBJ2-7 TRBD2 . TRBV7-2 CASSTSGRVDEQYF TGTGCCAGCAGCACTAGCGGGAGGGTCGACGAGCAGTACTTC
TRBJ1-2 TRBD1 . TRBV7-9 CASTRSGTDVNYGYTF TGTGCCAGCACCAGATCGGGGACAGATGTAAACTATGGCTACACCTTC
TRBJ2-7 TRBD1 . TRBV5-1 CASSLWTGGDEQYF TGCGCCAGCAGCTTGTGGACAGGGGGCGACGAGCAGTACTTC